By its share, the clone carrying this TCR beta chain is medium-sized (0.01 to 0.1%). This sample was included in a study of T cells in Graves' hyperthyroidism and ophthalmopathy. TCR beta CDR3 regions were amplified from RNA. In the first-round RT-PCR of the TCR CDR3, the HTBI primer set was used. TCRdb itself ran the multiplex PCR reads through MiXCR, one entry per CDR3 protein. This table has 89,000 or so distinct CDR3 sequences, roughly 37% appearing once. The TCR sequence derives from a woman aged 25 to 39 with Graves' hyperthyroidism. The specimen sequenced was peripheral blood or thyroid tissue (not recorded which).

CDR3 sequence reads: CATSRTLWGQGSDSPLHF. CDR3 nucleotides: TGTGCCACCAGCAGAACCCTGTGGGGACAGGGAAGTGATTCACCCCTCCACTTT. The V call is TRBV15, the J call TRBJ1-6; 9 bases agree with TRBD1. Germline-derived CDR1 and CDR2 are LNHNV and YYDKDF (reference sequence). CDR3 length: 18 residues. V dropped 2 bases and J dropped 8; count of bases not matched to a gene: 13.